Listed below are T cell receptor beta chains from one sample, sequenced in a study of blood T cell repertoires in COVID-19. TCRdb keeps only in-frame clones here, not all; method: immunoSEQ multiplex PCR. The sample has approximately 300,000 clones; just under 90% are singletons. The sample comprised PBMCs or T cells enriched from blood (not recorded which). These TCRs come from a woman younger than 45 who had recovered from COVID-19. The CDR3 runs from the conserved cysteine through the conserved F or W.

>15|TRBV10-2|TRBJ2-1
CASSGRGTSYNEQFF
>14|TRBV5-1|TRBJ2-3
CASRRVSATDTQYF
>14|TRBV5-1|TRBJ2-7
CASSSTGGYYEQYF
>18|TRBV11-2|TRBJ2-3
CASSLLPGTSQGTDTQYF
>14|TRBV9|TRBJ2-3
CASSDELVADTQYF
>14|TRBV4-2|TRBJ2-7
CASSPLGGEREQYF
>17|TRBV7-2|TRBJ1-2
CASSPLRGINVNYGYTF
>13|TRBV27|TRBJ1-5
CASSYGENQPQHF
>15|TRBV7-8|TRBJ1-1
CASSLVQDRGRETFF
>15|TRBV5-6|TRBJ1-5
CASSLAGRDNQPQHF
>14|TRBV6-5|TRBJ2-1
CASSSLAGFYEQFF
>17|TRBV28|TRBJ2-3
CASTTKIGGQYTDTQYF
>18|TRBV9|TRBJ1-2
CASSGSFDRGPSSYGYTF
>16|TRBV5-1|TRBJ2-1
CASSLAAAETYNEQFF
>14|TRBV5-4|TRBJ2-7
CASSLGRYAYEQYF
>16|TRBV27|TRBJ2-1
CASSLWLGGSYNEQFF
>15|TRBV5-6|TRBJ2-3
CASSPRDYSTDTQYF
>17|TRBV28|TRBJ1-3
CASSLTLEGSAGNTIYF
>18|TRBV7-9|TRBJ2-1
CASSLGQGPTSSYNEQFF
>15|TRBV9|TRBJ2-3
CASSEGTGSTDTQYF
>18|TRBV6-1|TRBJ1-3
CASSEIAMGTGTRNTIYF
>16|TRBV3-1/TRBV3-2|TRBJ2-1
CASSPVIAGGENEQFF
>13|TRBV5-1|TRBJ2-2
CASTRGRTGELFF
>14|TRBV6-5|TRBJ1-2
CASSSSGLSGGYTF
>13|TRBV12-3/TRBV12-4|TRBJ2-5
CASRTGSPETQYF
>15|TRBV27|TRBJ1-1
CASSLSYGMNTEAFF
>12|TRBV12-5|TRBJ1-3
CASAGDGNTIYF
>14|TRBV4-2|TRBJ2-4
CASSRLQGKNIQYF
>16|TRBV24-1|TRBJ1-5
CATSDSRTGEYQPQHF
>18|TRBV5-4|TRBJ2-3
CASSSIGGRGAGTDTQYF
>13|TRBV2|TRBJ1-5
CASSGQVPHPQHF
>15|TRBV15|TRBJ1-4
CATGGDRVGNEKLFF
>14|TRBV5-1|TRBJ2-1
CASRDSPDYNEQFF
>16|TRBV6-4|TRBJ2-7
CASSLPITSGRDEQYF
>17|TRBV9|TRBJ2-3
CASSVEPLAGMGDTQYF
>11|TRBV19|TRBJ2-2
CASSHTGELFF
>15|TRBV11-2|TRBJ2-1
CASSARTSAYNEQFF
>14|TRBV7-6|TRBJ1-1
CASSLGQQNTEAFF
>14|TRBV27|TRBJ2-5
CASSSVAGQETQYF
>17|TRBV25-1|TRBJ1-1
CASSDTMGQGASTEAFF
>20|TRBV4-2|TRBJ2-1
CASSQAQGLAGGPPYNEQFF
>12|TRBV3-1/TRBV3-2|TRBJ2-7
CASSVAFYEQYF
>11|TRBV29-1|TRBJ2-1
CSVGTLDEQFF